This T cell receptor (beta chain) was captured by sequencing in a study of cytomegalovirus exposure and HLA in healthy donors. The PCR made use of 60 Vbeta and 13 Jbeta primers. Original processing methods: Later reanalysis found roughly 80 million unique TCR beta chains, roughly 10 million of them shared. Using immunoSEQ multiplex PCR, the repertoire was profiled, and TCRdb retains in-frame clones only, with some absent. Clonal size and the V and J genes are those of that table, whereas D and trimming came from the DNA. The sample comprises fewer than 90,000 clones, 70% to 90% of which are singletons, and 6.5% to 8% rests with the top ten. CDR3 size: 14 residues. Germline V gene data show CDR1 as MNHNS and CDR2 as SASEGT. The V and J ends lost 5 bases and 9 bases, in that order; junction bases with no gene match: 7.

The receptor was derived from a human donor in good health. The V call is TRBV6-1, the J call TRBJ1-6, with 7 bases identical to TRBD1. Material: PBMCs. The CDR3 region is CASSHRGEGSPLHF. The CDR3 nucleotides read TGTGCCAGCAGTCACAGGGGAGAAGGTTCACCCCTCCACTTT.